This T cell receptor (beta chain) originates from a study of regulatory T cells in long-lasting Graves disease. Background on the study: A definition of persistent Graves' disease required over 5 years of antithyroid drugs plus positive TSH receptor antibodies.

Trimming took off 4 bases at V and 6 bases at J, with 22 bases between the two ends. The CDR3 consists of 17 residues. Building of the TCR beta libraries involved iRepertoire HTBI primers and Arm-PCR of CDR3 regions. As processed by the authors: Throughout the samples, researchers identified about 62 TRBV and approximately 15 TRBJ segments. TCRdb itself ran the multiplex PCR reads through MiXCR, one entry per CDR3 protein. TCRdb, rather than the study authors, made the V and J calls. Counted here are almost 350,000 distinct CDR3 sequences, roughly a fifth occurring once; the ten biggest clones make up over 25%. The time point denotes: persistent/refractory GD, antithyroid drugs over 5 years with positive TRAb. The TCR library was made from RNA extracted from PBMCs. EDTA tubes held 9 to 10 milliliters of peripheral blood from each patient. At least ten counts were recorded for this clonotype.

Here the sequenced sample was peripheral blood mononuclear cells (PBMCs), taken when the disease was refractory, from a patient treated with antithyroid drugs. The clonotype originates from a female donor with Graves disease. The chain uses TRBV12-3 or TRBV12-4 and TRBJ1-5; TRBD1 might be the D (6 bases). The CDR3 loop is CASSSPGTTRGRQPQHF. As DNA, the CDR3 is TGTGCCAGCAGTTCCCCCGGGACAACGCGGGGTCGTCAGCCCCAGCATTTT.